The 5 T cell receptor beta chains below come from one sample, sequenced in a study of blood T cell repertoires in COVID-19. Data came from immunoSEQ multiplex PCR; TCRdb stores just in-frame clones and leaves some out. This table holds tens of thousands of clones, approximately 89% found once. The source material was peripheral blood. The source is a human donor in a cohort sampled during active COVID-19.

The chain employs TRBV10-1 and TRBJ1-1; the D gene is possibly TRBD1 (5 bases). V lost 3 bases and J lost 1, with 12 bases in between. CDR3 length: 15 residues. Germline V gives CDR1 WNHNN, CDR2 SYGVQD (reference sequence). The CDR3: CASSDGGKPNTEAFF. DNA of the CDR3: TGCGCCAGCAGTGACGGGGGGAAGCCGAACACTGAAGCTTTCTTT.

The gene calls are TRBV18 and TRBJ2-3; 7 bases line up with TRBD1. V was clipped by 4 bases and J by 2 bases; unmatched bases: 3. CDR1 is KGHSH and CDR2 is LQKENI in the germline V gene. This CDR3 spans 14 amino acids. Here the CDR3 reads CASSRQGSTDTQYF. For the CDR3, the DNA is TGTGCCAGCTCACGACAGGGATCCACAGATACGCAGTATTTT.

V is TRBV6-5 and J is TRBJ2-7; no reliable D call. Germline V lookup: CDR1 MNHEY, CDR2 SVGAGI. The CDR3 totals 13 residues. V lost 4 bases and J lost 2, with 9 bases in between. Here the CDR3 DNA reads TGTGCCAGCAGTTTGGGCTTCGCCTACGAGCAGTACTTC. Translation: CASSLGFAYEQYF.

This CDR3 reads CAISELGQGFLTDTQYF. The CDR3 DNA follows: TGTGCCATCAGTGAGTTGGGACAGGGGTTCCTCACAGATACGCAGTATTTT. The gene calls are TRBV10-3 and TRBJ2-3, with 10 bases matching TRBD1. The CDR3 totals 17 residues. V shed 1 base and J 2 bases; nucleotides not matched to a gene: 6. Germline CDR1 reads ENHRY; CDR2 reads SYGVKD.

Here the CDR3 DNA reads TGCGCCAGCAGCTTAATGGGGACAGGGAGCACAGATACGCAGTATTTT. It specifies CASSLMGTGSTDTQYF. The chain couples TRBV5-1 to TRBJ2-3; 9 nucleotides line up with TRBD1. Germline CDR1 SGHRS, CDR2 YFSETQ. The CDR3 sequence is 16 residues long. V shed 2 bases, J shed 0 bases, and the junction held 4 bases outside the gene matches.